The rows below give T cell receptor beta chains drawn from one sample of a study of blood T cell repertoires in COVID-19. Data came from immunoSEQ multiplex PCR; TCRdb stores just in-frame clones and leaves some out. This table holds 170,000 or so clones, roughly 86% found once. Sequencing was carried out using peripheral blood. Receptor source: a man aged 35 to 55 with active or convalescent COVID-19. Both conserved end residues are part of each CDR3. Fields, in order: V gene, D gene, clone size, J gene, CDR3 protein, CDR3 DNA. The D gene is left open where the match is weak. The size of a clone is reported for some rows only, either as once, few or many, or as a class for expanded clones.

TRBV7-6,TRBD1,NA,TRBJ1-4,CASSSLRTGVREKLFF,TGTGCCAGCAGCTCACTCCGGACAGGGGTTCGCGAAAAACTGTTTTTT
TRBV27,TRBD1,once,TRBJ1-5,CASSWTGGDQPQHF,TGTGCCAGCAGTTGGACAGGGGGCGATCAGCCCCAGCATTTT
TRBV10-1,NA,NA,TRBJ2-2,CASSERGLNGELFF,TGCGCCAGCAGTGAGCGGGGATTGAACGGGGAGCTGTTTTTT
TRBV7-8,NA,NA,TRBJ1-5,CASSPLNSNQPQHF,TGTGCCAGCAGCCCACTGAATAGCAATCAGCCCCAGCATTTT
TRBV7-2,NA,NA,TRBJ2-3,CASSLAVSGTDTQYF,TGTGCCAGCAGCTTAGCGGTATCGGGCACAGATACGCAGTATTTT
TRBV9,TRBD2,NA,TRBJ2-2,CASMRGSNTGELFF,TGTGCCAGCATGCGGGGGTCGAACACCGGGGAGCTGTTTTTT
TRBV7-7,TRBD1,NA,TRBJ2-1,CASSLGQGVGGEQFF,TGTGCTAGCAGCTTAGGACAGGGGGTTGGGGGTGAGCAGTTCTTC
TRBV28,TRBD2,NA,TRBJ2-7,CASSLGTAGEQYF,TGTGCCAGCAGTTTGGGCACAGCGGGGGAGCAGTACTTC
TRBV7-2,NA,few,TRBJ1-6,CASSLRTEGSPLHF,TGTGCCAGCAGCTTACGGACAGAGGGATCACCCCTCCACTTT
TRBV13,NA,NA,TRBJ2-7,CASSLREAEQYF,TGTGCCAGCAGCTTAAGGGAGGCCGAGCAGTACTTC
TRBV18,NA,NA,TRBJ1-6,CASSPPGRGSNSPLHF,TGTGCCAGCTCACCACCGGGGAGGGGATCGAATTCACCCCTCCACTTT
TRBV25-1,NA,NA,TRBJ2-5,CASSEGGAKETQYF,TGTGCCAGCAGTGAAGGAGGGGCCAAAGAGACCCAGTACTTC
TRBV3-1/TRBV3-2,TRBD1,NA,TRBJ1-6,CASSQTSTGTANSPLHF,TGTGCCAGCAGCCAGACTTCCACCGGGACAGCGAATTCACCCCTCCACTTT
TRBV2,TRBD1,NA,TRBJ1-5,CASSFLTGDNQPQHF,TGTGCCAGCAGTTTTCTTACAGGGGACAATCAGCCCCAGCATTTT
TRBV4-1,NA,NA,TRBJ1-3,CASSDLGGTSSGNTIYF,TGCGCCAGCAGCGACTTGGGAGGGACATCCTCTGGAAACACCATATATTTT
TRBV2,NA,NA,TRBJ2-7,CASSTSGPTTYEQYF,TGTGCCAGCAGTACCTCCGGGCCGACTACCTACGAGCAGTACTTC
TRBV10-3,NA,NA,TRBJ1-1,CATVEPPNTEAFF,TGTGCCACGGTAGAGCCCCCGAACACTGAAGCTTTCTTT
TRBV9,NA,NA,TRBJ1-1,CASSLRGMNTEAFF,TGTGCCAGCAGCCTCAGGGGTATGAACACTGAAGCTTTCTTT
TRBV6-6,NA,NA,TRBJ1-6,CASSPPGSPLHF,TGTGCCAGCAGTCCCCCGGGTTCACCCCTCCACTTT
TRBV6-5,TRBD1,NA,TRBJ1-1,CASSRDRVEAFF,TGTGCCAGCAGCCGAGACAGGGTTGAAGCTTTCTTT
TRBV27,TRBD1,NA,TRBJ2-6,CASSLSPGQISSGANVLTF,TGTGCCAGCAGTTTATCCCCGGGACAGATATCCTCTGGGGCCAACGTCCTGACTTTC
TRBV7-9,NA,few,TRBJ1-4,CASTTTALNEKLFF,TGTGCCAGCACTACGACAGCCTTAAATGAAAAACTGTTTTTT
TRBV18,NA,NA,TRBJ1-5,CASSPSRDRNQPQHF,TGTGCCAGCTCACCGTCGAGAGATCGCAATCAGCCCCAGCATTTT
TRBV19,NA,once,TRBJ1-6,CASSIKQENSPLHF,TGTGCCAGTAGTATCAAACAGGAAAATTCACCCCTCCACTTT
TRBV5-6,NA,NA,TRBJ2-2,CASSLTGRTGELFF,TGTGCCAGCAGCTTGACAGGGCGGACCGGGGAGCTGTTTTTT
TRBV9,TRBD1,NA,TRBJ1-6,CASSSGTGGDSPLHF,TGTGCCAGCAGCTCCGGGACAGGGGGCGATTCACCCCTCCACTTT
TRBV9,NA,NA,TRBJ2-5,CASSVAQGREETQYF,TGTGCCAGCAGCGTAGCGCAGGGGAGAGAAGAGACCCAGTACTTC
TRBV7-2,TRBD2,NA,TRBJ2-7,CASSLASGGSYEQYF,TGTGCCAGCAGCTTAGCTAGCGGGGGCTCCTACGAGCAGTACTTC
TRBV28,NA,once,TRBJ2-7,CASNPGTATLSYEQYF,TGTGCCAGCAACCCGGGGACTGCAACCCTCTCCTACGAGCAGTACTTC
TRBV29-1,TRBD1,NA,TRBJ1-4,CSVIGQGLEKLFF,TGCAGCGTCATTGGACAGGGGCTAGAAAAACTGTTTTTT
TRBV19,TRBD1,NA,TRBJ1-2,CASSSRTGGLNYGYTF,TGTGCCAGTAGTAGCCGGACAGGGGGCCTTAACTATGGCTACACCTTC
TRBV2,NA,NA,TRBJ2-7,CASSSLYEQYF,TGTGCCAGCAGTTCACTCTACGAGCAGTACTTC
TRBV5-1,TRBD1,NA,TRBJ1-1,CASSLARVGTGRQAFF,TGCGCCAGCAGCTTGGCCCGCGTCGGGACAGGACGTCAAGCTTTCTTT
TRBV24-1,TRBD2,NA,TRBJ2-1,CATSDRTAPGLGHEQFF,TGTGCCACCAGTGACCGGACAGCCCCGGGACTAGGTCATGAGCAGTTCTTC
TRBV5-4,TRBD2,NA,TRBJ2-1,CASSYPGTRGRDEQFF,TGTGCCAGCAGCTACCCCGGGACTAGGGGGAGGGATGAGCAGTTCTTC
TRBV20-1,NA,once,TRBJ1-5,CSASSGSQPQHF,TGCAGTGCTAGTTCGGGGAGTCAGCCCCAGCATTTT
TRBV20-1,TRBD1,NA,TRBJ1-2,CSASETGINYGYTF,TGCAGTGCTAGTGAGACAGGGATTAACTATGGCTACACCTTC
TRBV24-1,TRBD1,NA,TRBJ2-5,CATSDPGTGGRETQYF,TGTGCCACCAGTGACCCCGGGACAGGGGGCCGGGAGACCCAGTACTTC
TRBV7-9,TRBD1,NA,TRBJ1-2,CASSLVPGQINYGYTF,TGTGCCAGCAGCTTGGTCCCGGGACAGATAAACTATGGCTACACCTTC
TRBV3-1/TRBV3-2,NA,NA,TRBJ1-5,CASSQGQQPQHF,TGTGCCAGCAGCCAAGGTCAACAGCCCCAGCATTTT